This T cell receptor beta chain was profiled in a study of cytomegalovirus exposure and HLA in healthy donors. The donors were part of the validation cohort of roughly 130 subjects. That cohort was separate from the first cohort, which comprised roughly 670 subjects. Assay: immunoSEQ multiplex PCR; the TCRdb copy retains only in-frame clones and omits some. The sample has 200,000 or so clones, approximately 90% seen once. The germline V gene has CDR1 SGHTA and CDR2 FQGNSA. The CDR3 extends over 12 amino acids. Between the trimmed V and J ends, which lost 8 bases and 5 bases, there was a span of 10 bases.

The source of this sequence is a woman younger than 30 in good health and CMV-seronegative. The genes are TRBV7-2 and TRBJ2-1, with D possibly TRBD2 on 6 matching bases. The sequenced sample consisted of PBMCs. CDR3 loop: CASRRDDNEQFF. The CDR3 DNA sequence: TGTGCCAGCCGGCGGGATGACAATGAGCAGTTCTTC.